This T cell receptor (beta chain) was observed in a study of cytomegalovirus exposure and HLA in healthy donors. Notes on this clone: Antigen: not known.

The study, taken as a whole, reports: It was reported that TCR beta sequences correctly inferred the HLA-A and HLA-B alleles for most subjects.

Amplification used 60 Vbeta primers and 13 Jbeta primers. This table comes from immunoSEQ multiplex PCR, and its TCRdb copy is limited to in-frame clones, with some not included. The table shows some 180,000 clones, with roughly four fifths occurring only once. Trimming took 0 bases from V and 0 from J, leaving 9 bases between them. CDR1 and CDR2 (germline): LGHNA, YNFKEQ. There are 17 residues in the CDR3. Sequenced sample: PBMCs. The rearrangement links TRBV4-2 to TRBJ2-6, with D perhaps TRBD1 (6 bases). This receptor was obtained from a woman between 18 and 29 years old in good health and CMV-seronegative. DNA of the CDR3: TGTGCCAGCAGCCAAGAGACAGGCTACTCTGGGGCCAACGTCCTGACTTTC. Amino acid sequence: CASSQETGYSGANVLTF.